The following is a T cell receptor (beta chain) sequence with its context. Its antigen remains unidentified. These data come from a study of OX40 agonist ivuxolimab in advanced cancers. At the level of the study: At doses from 0.01 to 10 mg/kg, patients were given intravenous ivuxolimab every 2 weeks.

Whole-study findings and limits: Clonal expansion by week 6 occurred in CD4+ and CD8+ blood T cells (at 0.1 to 3.0 mg/kg). CD8+ T cells averaged more expanded clones than CD4+.

Libraries were prepared by immunoSEQ multiplex PCR; TCRdb keeps only in-frame clonotypes and omits some of them. The sample carries fewer than 55,000 clones, approximately 75% recorded once. The V segment lost 2 bases and the J segment 5 bases; nucleotides outside the gene matches: 7. Germline V gene lookup returns CDR1 MNHEY and CDR2 SVGAGI. The CDR3 sequence is 15 residues long. The receptor was derived from an adult with an advanced solid tumor such as melanoma, head and neck, liver or kidney cancer. The sequences come from CD4+ or CD8+ T cells sorted from blood, collected in a trial of the OX40 agonist ivuxolimab. This chain connects TRBV6-5 to TRBJ1-1, with TRBD1 matching 8 bases. CDR3 sequence: CASSYDRTGRTEAFF. The CDR3 DNA reads TGTGCCAGCAGTTACGACAGGACAGGGCGGACTGAAGCTTTCTTT.